The rows below give T cell receptor beta chains drawn from one sample of a study of T cell responses to AZD1222 COVID-19 vaccine. Data came from immunoSEQ multiplex PCR; TCRdb stores just in-frame clones and leaves some out. Found here are some 93,000 clones, roughly 90% of them singletons; the top ten hold 9.5% to 13%. This specimen consisted of peripheral blood, obtained 28 days after the second AZD1222 dose. Source of these receptors: an adult who received the AZD1222 COVID-19 vaccine. Each CDR3 is given without its conserved first and last residue.

v_call | cdr3_aa
TRBV27 | ASSLTGRQPQH
TRBV6-2/TRBV6-3 | ASSSDRGQSYEQY
TRBV20-1 | SAGNYEQY
TRBV9 | ASSVETGNTGELF
TRBV6-7 | ASSYPKTGGQPQH
TRBV18 | ASSPRLQGATNEKLF
TRBV6-5 | ASSYPWSNTEAF
TRBV5-1 | ASSLPMGNEQF
TRBV5-1 | ASRAGTGGEKLF
TRBV12-3/TRBV12-4 | ASSLEMLGAQY
TRBV19 | ASSIDRAAFSSYNSPLH
TRBV7-2 | ASSFDSFNQPQH
TRBV12-5 | ASGLGGGDIQY
TRBV5-1 | ASSLPSRSGNTIY
TRBV7-8 | ASSPRTGGNTDTQY
TRBV6-1 | ASSETGSREPQH
TRBV6-5 | ASSSQYGYMNTEAF
TRBV5-5 | ASSLMEGAKNIQY
TRBV29-1 | SGLRAFQETQY
TRBV7-8 | ASSHRGLGNQPQH
TRBV27 | ASSLSSHRNQQF
TRBV7-3 | TQEGHNGNTIY
TRBV7-9 | ASSLEGMDGYT
TRBV29-1 | SVRRFGLAGGRPYNEQF
TRBV10-3 | AISEPNRGAGNTIY
TRBV7-6 | APPVRHAFLMNTEAF
TRBV7-7 | ASSLGPGESNEQF
TRBV10-3 | AIGTIQGTEQF
TRBV7-9 | ASSLAWGQVTGELF
TRBV6-5 | ASSTQLTTEHGYT
TRBV3-1/TRBV3-2 | ASSQDSGLAGREQY
TRBV2 | ASSHKVTGGNTIY